Listed here are 17 T cell receptor beta chains from one sample, sequenced in a study of blood T cell repertoires in COVID-19. Sequencing used immunoSEQ multiplex PCR; TCRdb keeps in-frame clones, though not all of them. The repertoire holds about 64,000 clones, with about nine tenths as singletons. Sequencing used peripheral blood. Every receptor here comes from a man aged 50 to 59 with active COVID-19.

In its sample, this clone was seen once. The chain recombines TRBV4-3 with TRBJ2-1; a weak D match, TRBD1 (5 bases). Germline-derived CDR1 and CDR2 are LGHNA and YSLEER. The CDR3 has 15 residues. V was trimmed by 0 bases and J by 7 bases, leaving 13 bases between them. CDR3 sequence reads: CASSQDLLGANEQFF. CDR3 DNA sequence: TGCGCCAGCAGCCAAGATTTGCTAGGGGCAAATGAGCAGTTCTTC.

Comment on this clone: The junction and the germline gene differ at one end; a read error may be behind it. The genes are TRBV7-3 and TRBJ2-3; 8 bases agree with TRBD2. Germline V gene lookup returns CDR1 SGHTA and CDR2 FQGTGA. This CDR3 contains 12 residues. The CDR3 DNA reads TGTGCCAGCAGCCAGGGACTAGTGGGGCCCATTTTT. Translated, it gives CASSQGLVGPIF.

The chain links TRBV19 to TRBJ2-1; the match to TRBD2 covers 9 bases. CDR1 is LNHDA, CDR2 SQIVND, per germline (reference sequence). The CDR3 consists of 16 residues. V shed 3 bases and J 8 bases; nucleotides not matched to a gene: 11. The CDR3 DNA is TGTGCCAGTAGTATCTCGTTTAGCGGGAGAGGGGATGAGCAGTTCTTC. This sequence encodes CASSISFSGRGDEQFF.

This chain connects TRBV28 to TRBJ2-7, with 7 bases matching TRBD1. The germline CDR1 and CDR2 sequences are MDHEN and SYDVKM. J was trimmed by 5 bases and V by 5 bases; bases with no gene match: 18. CDR3 length equals 17 residues. CDR3 sequence: CASSPPTGFGHRDEQYF. CDR3 in DNA: TGTGCCAGCAGTCCCCCGACAGGGTTTGGCCATCGTGACGAGCAGTACTTC.

The chain combines TRBV6-5 with TRBJ2-7; D uncertain. CDR3 length equals 14 residues. Germline CDR1 and CDR2: MNHEY and SVGAGI. Deletions cut 2 bases from V and 0 bases from J, with 8 bases between. The CDR3 sequence: CASSYDGYSYEQYF. The CDR3 DNA reads TGTGCCAGCAGTTACGACGGGTACTCCTACGAGCAGTACTTC.

The V and J genes are TRBV30 and TRBJ2-4; D may be TRBD2 (7 bases). Germline values: CDR1 GTSNPN, CDR2 SVGIG (reference sequence). V shed 2 bases and J shed 1 base, with 21 bases lying between them. The CDR3 has 18 amino acids. CDR3 DNA sequence: TGTGCCTGGAGTTGCCTACCTGCGGGGGCCAGGGCCAAAAACATTCAGTACTTC. Its protein product is CAWSCLPAGARAKNIQYF.

The chain employs TRBV7-9 and TRBJ2-7; 8 nucleotides align to TRBD1. The CDR3 covers 14 residues. Germline values: CDR1 SEHNR, CDR2 FQNEAQ (reference sequence). V was pared by 4 bases and J by 3 bases, with 5 bases of the junction left unmatched. The CDR3 DNA reads as TGTGCCAGCAGCTCAAAAACAGGGGGCTACGAGCAGTACTTC. Its translation: CASSSKTGGYEQYF.

V usage is TRBV5-4 and J usage is TRBJ2-3; D uncertain. CDR1 and CDR2 (germline): SGHNT, YYREEE (reference sequence). This CDR3 has 15 amino acids. With 1 base removed from V and 1 base from J, the gap between germline ends came to 10 bases. The CDR3 region has the DNA TGTGCCAGCAGCTTGCCCTATACGGGCACAGATACGCAGTATTTT. Protein sequence: CASSLPYTGTDTQYF. The full variable domain, completed using reference TRBV5-4 and TRBJ2-3, is ETGVTQSPTHLIKTRGQQVTLRCSSQSGHNTVSWYQQALGQGPQFIFQYYREEENGRGNFPPRFSGLQFPNYSSELNVNALELDDSALYLCASSLPYTGTDTQYFGPGTRLTVL.

V is TRBV29-1 and J is TRBJ2-1; perhaps TRBD2 as D (5 bases). Germline V gene sequence: CDR1 SQVTM, CDR2 ANQGSEA. The V and J ends lost 6 bases and 6 bases respectively, with 12 bases between them. This CDR3 region has 12 residues. Here the CDR3 reads CSVDSDGNEQFF. The CDR3 DNA reads as TGCAGCGTGGACTCCGACGGCAATGAGCAGTTCTTC.

This clone was recorded at least ten times. CDR3 sequence reads: CASSIGAQAGNTIYF. The CDR3 region has the DNA TGTGCCAGTAGTATAGGGGCTCAGGCTGGAAACACCATATATTTT. The genes are TRBV19 and TRBJ1-3, with unresolved D. The CDR3 spans 15 residues. V lost 1 base and J lost 2, with 9 bases in between. Germline loops: CDR1 LNHDA, CDR2 SQIVND (reference sequence).

The rearrangement uses TRBV27 and TRBJ2-5, with TRBD2 matching over 10 bases. Trimming took 5 bases from V and 5 from J; bases not matched to a gene: 11. Looked up from germline, CDR1 is MNHEY and CDR2 is SMNVEV (reference sequence). This CDR3 region has 16 residues. This CDR3 is CASSPRGLAGVETQYF. CDR3 nucleotides: TGTGCCAGCAGTCCCCGGGGGCTAGCGGGGGTGGAGACCCAGTACTTC.

The chain has TRBV29-1 and TRBJ2-7, with 11 bases matching TRBD2. From germline, CDR1 is SQVTM and CDR2 ANQGSEA. With 5 bases clipped from V and 6 bases from J, the junction kept 6 bases outside the gene matches. The CDR3 has 13 residues. The CDR3: CSVSKLAGVEQYF. Written as DNA, the CDR3 is TGCAGCGTTTCCAAACTAGCGGGAGTCGAGCAGTACTTC.

V and J are TRBV6-5 and TRBJ2-7; 12 bases are a match to TRBD1. The length of the CDR3 is 14 residues. Per the germline V gene, CDR1 is MNHEY and CDR2 is SVGAGI. Trimming removed 7 bases from V and 2 bases from J; junction bases left unmatched: 3. As DNA, the CDR3 is TGTGCCAGCACTGGGACAGGGGGCGCCTACGAGCAGTACTTC. Protein: CASTGTGGAYEQYF.

This chain uses TRBV7-2 with TRBJ2-2, with TRBD2 matching 11 bases. The length of the CDR3 is 17 residues. Per the germline V gene, CDR1 is SGHTA and CDR2 is FQGNSA. V lost 1 base, J lost 3 bases, and 4 bases stayed unmatched. The chain's CDR3 is CASSLELAGVHTGELFF. CDR3 in DNA: TGTGCCAGCAGCTTAGAACTAGCGGGAGTGCACACCGGGGAGCTGTTTTTT.

The chain links TRBV5-1 to TRBJ2-5; TRBD1 is a possible D gene (5 bases). Germline V gives CDR1 SGHRS, CDR2 YFSETQ. There are 15 residues in the CDR3. Trimming shortened V by 1 base and J by 2 bases, and 12 bases separated the two germline ends. This CDR3 is CASSLQQGRQETQYF. DNA for the CDR3: TGCGCCAGCAGCTTGCAGCAGGGTCGTCAAGAGACCCAGTACTTC.

J is TRBJ1-4 and V is TRBV27; 9 nucleotides align to TRBD1. Germline assignment: CDR1 MNHEY and CDR2 SMNVEV (reference sequence). The CDR3 loop spans 15 amino acids. Trimming removed 7 bases from V and 3 bases from J; junction bases left unmatched: 6. The CDR3 DNA follows: TGTGCCAGCACCAGGACAGGGGCAGCTAATGAAAAACTGTTTTTT. This codes for CASTRTGAANEKLFF.

The chain recombines TRBV3-1 (or the pseudogene TRBV3-2) with TRBJ2-2, with D maybe TRBD2 (5 bases). The CDR3 is 15 amino acids. V was clipped by 0 bases and J by 3 bases, with 8 bases between them. Germline CDR1 is LGHDT and CDR2 is YNNKEL (reference sequence). CDR3 nucleotides: TGTGCCAGCAGCCAAGAGGTGCGGGACACCGGGGAGCTGTTTTTT. Amino acids: CASSQEVRDTGELFF.